Listed below are T cell receptor beta chains from one sample, sequenced in a study of blood T cell repertoires in COVID-19. Measured with immunoSEQ multiplex PCR; TCRdb has only the in-frame clones, and not every one. The sample has roughly 100,000 clones, approximately 90% seen once. Sequencing was performed on peripheral blood. The receptor source for this set is a man aged 45-60 years with active COVID-19. CDR3s leave out the opening cysteine and the closing phenylalanine or tryptophan. D genes are given only for firm matches.

cdr3_length | j_call | d_call | v_call | cdr3_aa
12 | TRBJ1-5 | . | TRBV2 | ASKRSDSPQPQH
13 | TRBJ1-5 | . | TRBV19 | ASSIGQNSNQPQH
12 | TRBJ2-2 | TRBD2 | TRBV7-3 | ATQLAGNTGELF
15 | TRBJ2-1 | . | TRBV11-2 | ASRSRGGFLLGNEQF
14 | TRBJ2-7 | TRBD2 | TRBV7-9 | ASSARLAGGLYEQY
14 | TRBJ1-4 | TRBD1 | TRBV10-3 | AISGTGGQSNEKLF
11 | TRBJ2-5 | . | TRBV18 | ASQEGVQETQY
12 | TRBJ2-1 | . | TRBV24-1 | ATSDFGGNNEQF
13 | TRBJ2-5 | . | TRBV6-5 | ASSRGTPMGETQY
16 | TRBJ2-2 | TRBD2 | TRBV10-3 | AISEGLAGGSDTGELF
11 | TRBJ1-1 | . | TRBV6-4 | ASSREGNTEAF
15 | TRBJ1-6 | . | TRBV19 | ASSPGRRTTYNSPLH
13 | TRBJ2-1 | . | TRBV7-9 | ASSLGWVRDNEQF
9 | TRBJ1-2 | . | TRBV6-5 | ATGEGLGYT
11 | TRBJ2-1 | . | TRBV12-5 | ASDRRDFNEQF
14 | TRBJ1-5 | . | TRBV7-2 | ASSLVGPYSNQPQH
14 | TRBJ2-1 | TRBD1 | TRBV5-3 | ARMSRPGQGANEQF
12 | TRBJ1-2 | . | TRBV5-6 | ASSLMGGWRGYT
12 | TRBJ2-1 | TRBD1 | TRBV2 | ASSVDRGEGEQF
12 | TRBJ2-7 | . | TRBV7-9 | ASSLGGQVYEQY
10 | TRBJ1-2 | TRBD1 | TRBV19 | ASSDRGYGYT
15 | TRBJ2-2 | TRBD2 | TRBV4-1 | ASRSRGGPRGTGELF
11 | TRBJ1-5 | . | TRBV7-8 | ASRVGSNQPQH
14 | TRBJ2-4 | TRBD2 | TRBV2 | ASSSTSGASKNIQY
15 | TRBJ2-7 | . | TRBV5-1 | ASSQDGTPALGHEQY
10 | TRBJ2-1 | . | TRBV20-1 | SASFRNNEQF
13 | TRBJ1-1 | . | TRBV5-8 | ASSAGQKMNTEAF
12 | TRBJ2-5 | TRBD1 | TRBV6-5 | ASSRGQGQETQY
13 | TRBJ1-2 | . | TRBV6-1 | ASSEGDSRRDGYT
13 | TRBJ1-2 | TRBD1 | TRBV19 | ASSIRTGANYGYT
14 | TRBJ2-2 | . | TRBV6-6 | ASSYTRSGASGELF
14 | TRBJ2-4 | TRBD1 | TRBV5-1 | ASSSGQGLAKNIQY
11 | TRBJ2-1 | . | TRBV12-3/TRBV12-4 | ASRNSVGDEQF
13 | TRBJ2-4 | TRBD1 | TRBV19 | ASSAFRDRKNIQY
13 | TRBJ2-5 | TRBD2 | TRBV19 | ASSIGGGGQETQY
11 | TRBJ2-5 | TRBD2 | TRBV28 | ASSRAGGETQY
11 | TRBJ2-1 | . | TRBV29-1 | SVMGRSYNEQF
14 | TRBJ2-5 | . | TRBV5-6 | ASSLEGRGRGETQY
13 | TRBJ2-7 | TRBD1 | TRBV19 | ASSDPGQGLHEQY
11 | TRBJ2-7 | TRBD1 | TRBV29-1 | SVRQGPYAEQY
14 | TRBJ1-6 | . | TRBV19 | ASSTGEGLSNSPLH
13 | TRBJ1-3 | . | TRBV3-1/TRBV3-2 | ASSLQGGAGNTIY
13 | TRBJ1-2 | TRBD1 | TRBV28 | ASSFPTGANYGYT
14 | TRBJ1-5 | . | TRBV19 | ASSIWGAAGNQPQH
10 | TRBJ2-4 | TRBD1 | TRBV5-8 | ASSRTGNIQY
13 | TRBJ1-6 | TRBD1 | TRBV6-2/TRBV6-3 | ASSFRTGYNSPLH
14 | TRBJ1-4 | TRBD1 | TRBV9 | ASSVAPTGLNEKLF
10 | TRBJ1-1 | . | TRBV6-2/TRBV6-3 | ASSYGGFEAF
12 | TRBJ1-2 | TRBD1 | TRBV6-5 | ASSYSSTGAGYT
12 | TRBJ2-1 | . | TRBV2 | ASADSRSYNEQF
15 | TRBJ2-1 | TRBD2 | TRBV2 | AAPGLAGLSSYNEQF
14 | TRBJ2-1 | . | TRBV5-6 | ASRNTRVGGDNEQF
11 | TRBJ2-7 | . | TRBV7-2 | ASSSPGTYEQY
14 | TRBJ1-3 | . | TRBV11-2 | ASRALSNRIRNTIY
16 | TRBJ2-5 | . | TRBV21-1 | ASSKVGTSGGFPETQY
10 | TRBJ1-1 | . | TRBV29-1 | SVDWQGLAAF
15 | TRBJ2-2 | . | TRBV7-9 | ASSSLKGDKNTGELF
12 | TRBJ2-7 | TRBD1 | TRBV6-5 | ASTRTGGVYEQY
16 | TRBJ1-6 | TRBD1 | TRBV5-4 | ASSPSLRGQGQNSPLH